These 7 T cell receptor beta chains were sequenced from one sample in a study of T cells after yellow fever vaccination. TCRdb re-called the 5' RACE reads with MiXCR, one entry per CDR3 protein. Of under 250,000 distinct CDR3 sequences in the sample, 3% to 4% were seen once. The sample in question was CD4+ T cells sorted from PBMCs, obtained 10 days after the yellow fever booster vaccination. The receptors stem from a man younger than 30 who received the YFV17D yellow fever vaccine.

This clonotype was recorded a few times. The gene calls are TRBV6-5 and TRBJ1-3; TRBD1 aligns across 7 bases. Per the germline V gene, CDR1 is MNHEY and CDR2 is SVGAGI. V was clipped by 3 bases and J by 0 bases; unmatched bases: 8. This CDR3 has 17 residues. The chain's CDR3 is CASSYSTGRSSGNTIYF. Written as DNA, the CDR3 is TGTGCCAGCAGTTATTCGACAGGGAGGTCCTCTGGAAACACCATATATTTT.

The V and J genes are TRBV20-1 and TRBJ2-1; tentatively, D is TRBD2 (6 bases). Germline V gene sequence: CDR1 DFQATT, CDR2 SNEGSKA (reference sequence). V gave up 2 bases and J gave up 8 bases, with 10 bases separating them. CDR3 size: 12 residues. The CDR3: CSARHGGDEQFF. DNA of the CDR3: TGCAGTGCTAGACACGGGGGTGATGAGCAGTTCTTC.

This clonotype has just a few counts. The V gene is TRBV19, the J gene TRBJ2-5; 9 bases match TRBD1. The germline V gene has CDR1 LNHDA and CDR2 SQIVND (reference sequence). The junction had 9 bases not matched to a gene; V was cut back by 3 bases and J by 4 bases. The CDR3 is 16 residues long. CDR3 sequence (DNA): TGTGCCAGTAGTATTAGGGGACAGGGAAAAATAGAGACCCAGTACTTC. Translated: CASSIRGQGKIETQYF.

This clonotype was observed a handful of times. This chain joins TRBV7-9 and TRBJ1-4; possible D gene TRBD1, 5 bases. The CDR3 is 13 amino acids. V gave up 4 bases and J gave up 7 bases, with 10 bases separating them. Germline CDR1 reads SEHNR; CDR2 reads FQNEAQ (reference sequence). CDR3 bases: TGTGCCAGCAGCTCCTCAGGGAGTGAAAAACTGTTTTTT. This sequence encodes CASSSSGSEKLFF. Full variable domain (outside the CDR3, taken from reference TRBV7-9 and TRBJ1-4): DTGVSQNPRHKITKRGQNVTFRCDPISEHNRLYWYRQTLGQGPEFLTYFQNEAQLEKSRLLSDRFSAERPKGSFSTLEIQRTEQGDSAMYLCASSSSGSEKLFFGSGTQLSVL.

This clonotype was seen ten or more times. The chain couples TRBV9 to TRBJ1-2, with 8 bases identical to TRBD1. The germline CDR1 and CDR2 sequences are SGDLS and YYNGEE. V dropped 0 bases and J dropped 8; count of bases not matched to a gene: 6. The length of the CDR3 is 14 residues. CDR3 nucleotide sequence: TGTGCCAGCAGCGTAGCCCAGGGGGCGAAGGGCTACACCTTC. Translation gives CASSVAQGAKGYTF.

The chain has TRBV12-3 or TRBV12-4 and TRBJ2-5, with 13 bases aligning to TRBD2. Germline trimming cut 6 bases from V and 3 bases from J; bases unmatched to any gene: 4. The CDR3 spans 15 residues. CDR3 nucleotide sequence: TGTGCCAGCAGGACCGGACTAGCGGGGGAAGAGACCCAGTACTTC. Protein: CASRTGLAGEETQYF.

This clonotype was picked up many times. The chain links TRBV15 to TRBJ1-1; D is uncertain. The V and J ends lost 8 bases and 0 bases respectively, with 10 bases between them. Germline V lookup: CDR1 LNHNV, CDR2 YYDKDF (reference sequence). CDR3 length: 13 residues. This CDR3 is CATGVFMNTEAFF. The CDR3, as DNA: TGTGCCACCGGTGTCTTTATGAACACTGAAGCTTTCTTT.